This is a list of T cell receptor beta chains from one sample in a study of T cell repertoires in cytomegalovirus infection. MiXCR was run by TCRdb on the reads, yielding one entry per CDR3 protein. The top ten hold approximately 20% of the sample, which has about 340,000 distinct CDR3 sequences, 29% seen once. Their antigens are not known. The input for sequencing was cultured PBMCs, taken from culture after CMV antigen stimulation. Receptors originate from a human donor in good health (CMV status not recorded). Some clones in this sample may be carry-over from other donors' samples. Both conserved end residues are part of each CDR3. The order of the fields is D gene, clone size, V gene, J gene, CDR3 DNA, CDR3 protein. A D gene is named only where the DNA matches it firmly. Clone size is shown for a subset of rows, as once, few, many or a class of expanded clone.

D: .; size: few; V: TRBV9; J: TRBJ2-1; DNA: TGTGCCAGCAGCGTAGGAATTGGGGGGGCCCCCTACAATGAGCAGTTCTTC; CDR3: CASSVGIGGAPYNEQFF
D: .; size: .; V: TRBV6-1; J: TRBJ2-5; DNA: TGTGCCAGCAGTGAATATAAGTTCCAAGAGACCCAGTACTTC; CDR3: CASSEYKFQETQYF
D: TRBD1; size: few; V: TRBV20-1; J: TRBJ1-1; DNA: TGCAGTGCGCCGACAGGGCCCACTGAAGCTTTCTTT; CDR3: CSAPTGPTEAFF
D: .; size: few; V: TRBV6-1; J: TRBJ1-5; DNA: TGTGCCAGCAGTGAAGTCGGGGTTGGCCAGCCCCAGCATTTT; CDR3: CASSEVGVGQPQHF
D: .; size: .; V: TRBV7-2; J: TRBJ1-5; DNA: TGTGCCAGCAACGTAGACAGTTTTAGCAATCAGCCCCAGCATTTT; CDR3: CASNVDSFSNQPQHF
D: TRBD2; size: .; V: TRBV10-3; J: TRBJ2-5; DNA: TGTGCCAGTAGTGGGGGGGGTCACCAAGAGACCCAGTACTTC; CDR3: CASSGGGHQETQYF
D: .; size: few; V: TRBV10-3; J: TRBJ1-1; DNA: TGTGCCATCCGCGGGGGCAACACTGAAGCTTTCTTT; CDR3: CAIRGGNTEAFF
D: .; size: .; V: TRBV29-1; J: TRBJ1-2; DNA: TGCAGCGTACCCGGGAGAGACTATGGCTACACCTTC; CDR3: CSVPGRDYGYTF
D: .; size: .; V: TRBV14; J: TRBJ1-5; DNA: TGTGCCAGCAGCCAGATCGACGGCCAGCCCCAGCATTTT; CDR3: CASSQIDGQPQHF
D: TRBD1; size: .; V: TRBV30; J: TRBJ1-5; DNA: TGTGCCTGGACGCACTACGGCGGAGGGACAGATCAGCCCCAGCATTTT; CDR3: CAWTHYGGGTDQPQHF